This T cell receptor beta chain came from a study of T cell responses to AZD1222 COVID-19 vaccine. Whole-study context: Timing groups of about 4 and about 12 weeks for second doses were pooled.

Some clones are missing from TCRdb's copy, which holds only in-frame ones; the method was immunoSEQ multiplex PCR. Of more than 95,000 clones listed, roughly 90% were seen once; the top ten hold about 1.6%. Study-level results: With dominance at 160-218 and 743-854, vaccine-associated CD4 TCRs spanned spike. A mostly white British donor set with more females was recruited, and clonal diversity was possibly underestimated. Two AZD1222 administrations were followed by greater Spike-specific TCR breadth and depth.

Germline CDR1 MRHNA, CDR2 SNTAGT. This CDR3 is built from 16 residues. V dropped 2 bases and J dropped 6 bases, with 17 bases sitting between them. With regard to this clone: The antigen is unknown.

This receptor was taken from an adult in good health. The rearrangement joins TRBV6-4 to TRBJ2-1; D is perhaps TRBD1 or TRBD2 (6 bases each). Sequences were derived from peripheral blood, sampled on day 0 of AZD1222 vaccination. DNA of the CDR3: TGTGCCAGCAGTGACCCAGGGGACGGAGGGGGCAATGAGCAGTTCTTC. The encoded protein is CASSDPGDGGGNEQFF.